This TCR beta chain was captured in a study of siplizumab effects on memory and regulatory T cells (dated 2019 in TCRdb). Notes on the research overall: The study examined how the anti-CD2 antibody siplizumab affects alloreactive T-cell subsets in allogeneic mixed lymphocyte reactions built from human PBMCs.

Sorted unstimulated T cells, along with proliferating T cells recovered from mixed lymphocyte reactions, underwent TCRbeta CDR3 sequencing. Fresh whole blood from some ten HLA-typed healthy donors was used as the source from which PBMCs were isolated. To map where alloreactive clones came from, CD4+ regulatory T cells in the unstimulated state were FACS-sorted. Receptor libraries were prepared by the immunoSEQ multiplex PCR assay. About 9.1 x 10^4 TCR templates per sample were assayed on the deep sequencing platform. Genomic DNA extracted from sorted T cells was used for TCRbeta CDR3 sequencing. The published analysis was carried out like this. The R programming language was used for clonal analysis of the TCRbeta CDR3 data. Comparing unstimulated samples against CFSE-low samples taken after the reaction was how alloreactive CD4+ and CD8+ clones were defined. Regulatory or non-regulatory origin was assigned to alloreactive CD4+ clones by matching of sequences to sorted unstimulated Treg and non-Treg repertoires. This is the immuneACCESS table as TCRdb keeps it, with only in-frame sequences that have V and J called. A part of the clones is gone; compared with another copy, unresolved V genes explain less than half, and the rest is unexplained. That table gives V, J and clone size, and the DNA gave D and trimming. This sample holds fewer than 85,000 clones; around 90% were observed only once. The ten most abundant clones make up over 1.5% of the sample.

Broader findings and caveats from the paper: The cumulative frequency of alloreactive sequences that could be traced back to unstimulated CD4+ memory T cells was significantly reduced by siplizumab. Among mappable alloreactive CD4+ clones, an average Treg-derived fraction of about 70% was observed with siplizumab, compared with 25% to 30% in control reactions. About 80-96% of proliferating CD4+ or CD8+ clones could not be given a naive or memory phenotype. Compared with memory T cells, unstimulated naive T cells appeared more diverse, and naive cells seemed to make a substantial contribution to the alloresponse. Whether proliferating Tregs from siplizumab cultures were suppressive was not functionally confirmed. Because sequences below about 10^-5 frequency were poorly captured, only a minor fraction of alloreactive clones could be mapped to unstimulated subsets.

Concerning this clone: Which antigen it targets is not known. No much larger clone exists at a distance of one base, and base qualities are not known.

V ends up 6 bases short and J 3 bases short, with an unmatched junction base count of 10. The CDR3 measures 15 amino acids from cysteine to phenylalanine. Only the CDR3 DNA is retained, 45 bases long and in frame from the first base. CDR1 and CDR2, per the germline V gene, are SGHAT and FQNNGV. Rearrangement joined TRBV11-2 to TRBJ2-7; 8 of the junction bases match TRBD2. Sequenced material: Tregs sorted from blood. This TCR was recovered from a human donor in good health. The CDR3 reads CASRGGRGAHYEQYF. The sequenced DNA is TGTGCCAGCAGAGGGGGGCGGGGGGCTCACTACGAGCAGTACTTC.